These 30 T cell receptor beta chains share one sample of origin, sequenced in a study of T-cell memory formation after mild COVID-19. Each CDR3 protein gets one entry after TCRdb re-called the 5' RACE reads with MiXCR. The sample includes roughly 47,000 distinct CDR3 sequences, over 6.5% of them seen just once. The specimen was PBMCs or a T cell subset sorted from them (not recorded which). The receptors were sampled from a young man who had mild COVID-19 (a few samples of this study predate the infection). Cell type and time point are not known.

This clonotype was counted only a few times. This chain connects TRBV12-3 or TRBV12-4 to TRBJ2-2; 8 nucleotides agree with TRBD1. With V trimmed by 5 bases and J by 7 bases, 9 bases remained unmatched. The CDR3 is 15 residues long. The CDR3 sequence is CASSPDRGYGGELFF. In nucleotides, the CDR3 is TGTGCCAGCAGTCCTGACAGGGGATATGGCGGGGAGCTGTTTTTT.

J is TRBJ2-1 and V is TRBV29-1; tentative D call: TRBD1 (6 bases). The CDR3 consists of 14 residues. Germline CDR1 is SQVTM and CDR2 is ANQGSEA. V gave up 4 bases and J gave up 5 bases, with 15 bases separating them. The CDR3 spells CSVVRQGFDNEQFF. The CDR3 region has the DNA TGCAGCGTTGTACGCCAGGGGTTCGACAATGAGCAGTTCTTC.

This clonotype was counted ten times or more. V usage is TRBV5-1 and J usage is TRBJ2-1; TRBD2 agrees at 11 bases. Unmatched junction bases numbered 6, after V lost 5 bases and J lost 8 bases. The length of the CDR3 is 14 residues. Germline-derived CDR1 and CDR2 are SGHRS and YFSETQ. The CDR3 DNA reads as TGCGCCAGCAGGGTAGGACTAGCGGGTGATGAGCAGTTCTTC. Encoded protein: CASRVGLAGDEQFF.

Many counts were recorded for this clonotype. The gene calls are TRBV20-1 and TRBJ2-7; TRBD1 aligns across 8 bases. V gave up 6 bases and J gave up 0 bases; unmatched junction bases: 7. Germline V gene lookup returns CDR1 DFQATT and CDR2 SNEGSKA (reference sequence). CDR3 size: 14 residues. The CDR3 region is CSAPRGRDSYEQYV. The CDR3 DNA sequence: TGCAGTGCCCCCAGGGGGCGCGACTCCTACGAGCAGTACGTC.

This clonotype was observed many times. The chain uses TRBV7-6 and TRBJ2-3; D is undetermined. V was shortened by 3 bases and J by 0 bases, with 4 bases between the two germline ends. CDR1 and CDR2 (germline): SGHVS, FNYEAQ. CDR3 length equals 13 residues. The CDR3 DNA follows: TGTGCCAGCAGCTTCATGAGCACAGATACGCAGTATTTT. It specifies CASSFMSTDTQYF.

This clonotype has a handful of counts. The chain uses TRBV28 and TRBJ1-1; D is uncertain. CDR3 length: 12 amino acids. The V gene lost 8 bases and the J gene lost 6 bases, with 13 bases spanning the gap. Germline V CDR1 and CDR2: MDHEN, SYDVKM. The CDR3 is CASGSFNAEAFF. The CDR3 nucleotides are TGTGCCAGCGGTTCTTTTAACGCTGAAGCTTTCTTT.

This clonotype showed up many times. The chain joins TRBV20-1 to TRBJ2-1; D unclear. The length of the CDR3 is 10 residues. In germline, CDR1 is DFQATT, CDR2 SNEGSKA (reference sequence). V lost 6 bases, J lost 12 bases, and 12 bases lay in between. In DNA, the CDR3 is TGCAGTGCCCGTGAACTGGGGCAGTTCTTC. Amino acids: CSARELGQFF.

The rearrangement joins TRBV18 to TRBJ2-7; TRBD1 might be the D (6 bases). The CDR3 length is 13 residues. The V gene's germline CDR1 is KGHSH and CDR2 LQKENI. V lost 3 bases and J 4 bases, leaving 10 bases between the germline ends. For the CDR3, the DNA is TGTGCCAGCTCACCGGGGGCGAAATACGAGCAGTACTTC. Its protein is CASSPGAKYEQYF.

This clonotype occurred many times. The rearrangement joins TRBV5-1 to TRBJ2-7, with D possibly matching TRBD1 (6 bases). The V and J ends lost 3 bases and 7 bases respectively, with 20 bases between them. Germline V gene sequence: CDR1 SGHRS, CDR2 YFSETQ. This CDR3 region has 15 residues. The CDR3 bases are TGCGCCAGCAGCTCCGGCCAGGGGCTTGGGGTGGAGCAGTACTTC. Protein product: CASSSGQGLGVEQYF. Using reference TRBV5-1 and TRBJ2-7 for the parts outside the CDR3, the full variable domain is KAGVTQTPRYLIKTRGQQVTLSCSPISGHRSVSWYQQTPGQGLQFLFEYFSETQRNKGNFPGRFSGRQFSNSRSEMNVSTLELGDSALYLCASSSGQGLGVEQYFGPGTRLTVT.

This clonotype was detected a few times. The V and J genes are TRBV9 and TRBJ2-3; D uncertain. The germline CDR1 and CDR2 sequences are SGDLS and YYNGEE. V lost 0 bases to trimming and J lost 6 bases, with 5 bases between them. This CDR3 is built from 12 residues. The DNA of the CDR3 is TGTGCCAGCAGCGTAGACGCCGATACGCAGTATTTT. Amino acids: CASSVDADTQYF.

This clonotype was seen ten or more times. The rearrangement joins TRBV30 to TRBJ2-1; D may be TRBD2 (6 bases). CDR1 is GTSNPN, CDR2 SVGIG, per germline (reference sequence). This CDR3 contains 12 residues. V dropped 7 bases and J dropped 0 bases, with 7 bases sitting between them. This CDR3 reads CASGGSYNEQFF. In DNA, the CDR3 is TGTGCCTCCGGGGGCTCCTACAATGAGCAGTTCTTC.

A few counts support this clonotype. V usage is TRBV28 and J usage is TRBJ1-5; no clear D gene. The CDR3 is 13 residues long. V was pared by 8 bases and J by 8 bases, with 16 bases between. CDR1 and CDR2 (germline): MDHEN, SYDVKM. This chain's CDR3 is CASFKQQREPQHF. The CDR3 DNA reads TGTGCCAGCTTTAAACAGCAAAGGGAGCCCCAGCATTTT.

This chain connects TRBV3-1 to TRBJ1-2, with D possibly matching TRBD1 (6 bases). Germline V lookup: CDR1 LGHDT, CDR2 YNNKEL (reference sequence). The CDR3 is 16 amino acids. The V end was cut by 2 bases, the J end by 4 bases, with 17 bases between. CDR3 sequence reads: CASSQQSRGWGYGYTF. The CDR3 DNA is TGTGCCAGCAGCCAACAAAGCAGGGGTTGGGGCTATGGCTACACCTTC.

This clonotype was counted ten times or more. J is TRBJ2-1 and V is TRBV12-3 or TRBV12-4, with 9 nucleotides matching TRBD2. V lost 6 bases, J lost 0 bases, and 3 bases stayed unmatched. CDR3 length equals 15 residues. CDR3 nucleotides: TGTGCCAGCAGCCTAGCGGGATACTCCTACAATGAGCAGTTCTTC. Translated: CASSLAGYSYNEQFF.

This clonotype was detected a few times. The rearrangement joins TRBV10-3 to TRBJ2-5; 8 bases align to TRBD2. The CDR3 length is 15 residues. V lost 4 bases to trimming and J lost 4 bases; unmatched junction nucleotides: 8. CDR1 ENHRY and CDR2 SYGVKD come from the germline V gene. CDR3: CAISGIFGGGETQYF. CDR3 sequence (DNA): TGTGCCATCAGTGGTATCTTCGGGGGGGGAGAGACCCAGTACTTC.

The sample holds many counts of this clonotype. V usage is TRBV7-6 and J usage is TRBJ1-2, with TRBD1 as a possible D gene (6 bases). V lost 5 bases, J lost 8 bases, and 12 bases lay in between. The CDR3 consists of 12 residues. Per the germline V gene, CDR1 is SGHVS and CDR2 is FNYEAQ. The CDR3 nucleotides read TGTGCCAGCAGCAAAGACAGGCAGGGCTACACCTTC. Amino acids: CASSKDRQGYTF.

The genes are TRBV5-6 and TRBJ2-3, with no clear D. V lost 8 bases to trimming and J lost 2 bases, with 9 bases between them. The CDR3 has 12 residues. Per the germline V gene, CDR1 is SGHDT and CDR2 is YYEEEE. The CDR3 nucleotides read TGTGCCAGTCGGGCCTACACAGATACGCAGTATTTT. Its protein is CASRAYTDTQYF. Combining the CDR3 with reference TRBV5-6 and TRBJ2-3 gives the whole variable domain DAGVTQSPTHLIKTRGQQVTLRCSPKSGHDTVSWYQQALGQGPQFIFQYYEEEERQRGNFPDRFSGHQFPNYSSELNVNALLLGDSALYLCASRAYTDTQYFGPGTRLTVL.

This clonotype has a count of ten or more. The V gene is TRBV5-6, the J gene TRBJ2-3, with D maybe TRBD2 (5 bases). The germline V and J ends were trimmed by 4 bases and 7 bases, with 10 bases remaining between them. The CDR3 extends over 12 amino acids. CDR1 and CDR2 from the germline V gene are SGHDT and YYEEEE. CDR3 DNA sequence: TGTGCCAGCAGCGATCGGAGGTATACGCAGTATTTT. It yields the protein CASSDRRYTQYF. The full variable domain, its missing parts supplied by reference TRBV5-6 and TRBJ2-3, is DAGVTQSPTHLIKTRGQQVTLRCSPKSGHDTVSWYQQALGQGPQFIFQYYEEEERQRGNFPDRFSGHQFPNYSSELNVNALLLGDSALYLCASSDRRYTQYFGPGTRLTVL.

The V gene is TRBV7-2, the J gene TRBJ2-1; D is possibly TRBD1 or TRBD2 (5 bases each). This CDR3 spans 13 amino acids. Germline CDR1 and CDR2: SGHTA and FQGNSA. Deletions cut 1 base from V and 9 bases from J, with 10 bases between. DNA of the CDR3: TGTGCCAGCAGCTTAGAGTGGGACCGTGAGCAGTTCTTC. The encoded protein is CASSLEWDREQFF.

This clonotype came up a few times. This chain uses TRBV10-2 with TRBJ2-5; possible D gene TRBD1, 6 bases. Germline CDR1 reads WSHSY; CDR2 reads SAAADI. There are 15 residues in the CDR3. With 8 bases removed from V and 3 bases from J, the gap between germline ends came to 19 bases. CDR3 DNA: TGCGCCAGCGGTAGCTGGGACAAGGCAGAAGAGACCCAGTACTTC. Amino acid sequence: CASGSWDKAEETQYF.

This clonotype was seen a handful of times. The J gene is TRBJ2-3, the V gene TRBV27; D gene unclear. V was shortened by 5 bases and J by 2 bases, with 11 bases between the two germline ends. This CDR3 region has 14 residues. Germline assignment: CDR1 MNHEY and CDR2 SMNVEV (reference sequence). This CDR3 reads CASSPTADTDTQYF. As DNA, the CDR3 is TGTGCCAGCAGTCCTACCGCGGACACAGATACGCAGTATTTT.

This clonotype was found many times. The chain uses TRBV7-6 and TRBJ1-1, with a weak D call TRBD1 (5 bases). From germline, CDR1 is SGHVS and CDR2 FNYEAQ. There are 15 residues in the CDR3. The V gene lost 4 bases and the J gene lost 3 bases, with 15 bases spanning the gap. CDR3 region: CASSYRTGGDTEAFF. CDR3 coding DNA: TGTGCCAGCAGCTATCGGACCGGGGGTGACACTGAAGCTTTCTTT.

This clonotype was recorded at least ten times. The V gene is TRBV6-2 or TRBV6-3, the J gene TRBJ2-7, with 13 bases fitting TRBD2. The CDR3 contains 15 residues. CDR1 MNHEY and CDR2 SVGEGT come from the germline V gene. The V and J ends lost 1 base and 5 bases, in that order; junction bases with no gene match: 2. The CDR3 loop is CASSYWTSGGNEQYF. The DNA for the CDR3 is TGTGCCAGCAGTTACTGGACTAGCGGGGGTAACGAGCAGTACTTC.

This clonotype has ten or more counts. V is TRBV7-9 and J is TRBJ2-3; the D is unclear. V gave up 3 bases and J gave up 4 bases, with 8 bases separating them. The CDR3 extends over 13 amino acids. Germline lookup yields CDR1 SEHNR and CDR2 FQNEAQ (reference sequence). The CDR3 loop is CASSLGSADTQYF. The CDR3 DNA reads TGTGCCAGCAGCTTGGGCAGCGCAGATACGCAGTATTTT.

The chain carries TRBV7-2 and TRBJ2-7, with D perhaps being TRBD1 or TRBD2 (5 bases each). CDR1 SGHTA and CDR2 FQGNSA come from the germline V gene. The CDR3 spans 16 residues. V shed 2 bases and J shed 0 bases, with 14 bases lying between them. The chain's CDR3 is CASSLSGAGFSYEQYF. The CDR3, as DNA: TGTGCCAGCAGCTTATCTGGGGCGGGCTTCTCCTACGAGCAGTACTTC.

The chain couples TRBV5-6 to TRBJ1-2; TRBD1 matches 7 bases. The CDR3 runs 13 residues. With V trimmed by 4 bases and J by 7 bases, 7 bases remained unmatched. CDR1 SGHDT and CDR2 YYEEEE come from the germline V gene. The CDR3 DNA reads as TGTGCCAGCAGCGACGGGACAGTGATTGGCTACACCTTC. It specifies CASSDGTVIGYTF.

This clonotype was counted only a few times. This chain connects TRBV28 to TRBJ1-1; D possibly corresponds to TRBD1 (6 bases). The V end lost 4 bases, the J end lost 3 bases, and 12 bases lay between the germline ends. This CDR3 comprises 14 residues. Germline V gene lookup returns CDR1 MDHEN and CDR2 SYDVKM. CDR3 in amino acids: CASSSQGLDTEAFF. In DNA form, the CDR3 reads TGTGCCAGCAGTTCCCAGGGGCTGGACACTGAAGCTTTCTTT.

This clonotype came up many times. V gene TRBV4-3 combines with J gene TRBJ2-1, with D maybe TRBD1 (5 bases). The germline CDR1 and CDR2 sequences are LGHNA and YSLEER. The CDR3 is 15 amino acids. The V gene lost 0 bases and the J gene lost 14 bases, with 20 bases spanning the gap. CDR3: CASSQEVGQITSKFF. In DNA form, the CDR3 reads TGCGCCAGCAGCCAAGAAGTTGGACAAATAACGTCGAAGTTCTTC.

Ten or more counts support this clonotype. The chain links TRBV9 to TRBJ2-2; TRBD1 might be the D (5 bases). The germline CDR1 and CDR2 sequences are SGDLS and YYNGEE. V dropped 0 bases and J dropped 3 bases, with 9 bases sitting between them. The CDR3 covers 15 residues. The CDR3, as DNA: TGTGCCAGCAGCGTAGATCAGGGTTACACCGGGGAGCTGTTTTTT. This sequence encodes CASSVDQGYTGELFF.

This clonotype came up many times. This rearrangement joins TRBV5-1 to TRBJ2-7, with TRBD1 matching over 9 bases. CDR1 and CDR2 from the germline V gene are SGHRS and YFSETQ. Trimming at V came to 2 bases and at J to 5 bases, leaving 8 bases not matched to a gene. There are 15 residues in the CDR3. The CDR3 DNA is TGCGCCAGCAGCTTCGCGGGACAGGGAGGAAACGAGCAGTACTTC. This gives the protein CASSFAGQGGNEQYF.